This passage covers 24 T cell receptor beta chains from one sample sequenced in a study of shared clonotypes between healthy human individuals. Assay: immunoSEQ multiplex PCR; the TCRdb copy retains only in-frame clones and omits some. The sample has about 680,000 clones; roughly 73% are singletons. Source material: memory CD4+ T cells sorted from blood. This sample's subset: CD45RA-negative fraction. The origin of the receptors is a woman in her thirties in good health.

The rearrangement joins TRBV14 to TRBJ1-2, with D perhaps matching TRBD1 (5 bases). This CDR3 comprises 14 residues. V lost 1 base, J lost 7 bases, and 13 bases lay in between. Germline loops: CDR1 SGHDN, CDR2 FVKESK. Here the CDR3 DNA reads TGTGCCAGCAGCCAAGTCAGAGGGGACTTTGGCTACACCTTC. Translated: CASSQVRGDFGYTF.

This chain uses TRBV28 with TRBJ1-4; 12 bases match TRBD1. Germline loops: CDR1 MDHEN, CDR2 SYDVKM. The ends lost 4 bases at V and 7 bases at J; junction bases unmatched: 10. This CDR3 is 17 amino acids long. As DNA, the CDR3 is TGTGCCAGCAGTTCTTTCGGGACAGGGGGCGGGCGTGAAAAACTGTTTTTT. This gives the protein CASSSFGTGGGREKLFF.

CDR3 nucleotide sequence: TGTGCCAGCAGCCCGCTTCAGGGGACCCACTATGGCTACACCTTC. Residues: CASSPLQGTHYGYTF. The chain is built from TRBV11-3 and TRBJ1-2, with D perhaps matching TRBD1 (6 bases). This CDR3 region has 15 residues. The V end was cut by 5 bases, the J end by 3 bases, with 16 bases between. Per germline, CDR1 SGHNT and CDR2 YENEEA.

In its sample, this clone was seen a few times. The chain uses TRBV19 and TRBJ1-5; D uncertain. Trimming removed 5 bases from V and 1 base from J, with 12 bases in between. Germline CDR1 is LNHDA and CDR2 is SQIVND (reference sequence). CDR3 length: 15 amino acids. The CDR3 nucleotides are TGTGCCAGTAGTCCACGACACCTCAGCAATCAGCCCCAGCATTTT. This gives the protein CASSPRHLSNQPQHF.

For this clone: Other DNA sequences in the sample encode the same CDR3. This rearrangement joins TRBV7-2 to TRBJ2-5, with 8 bases lining up with TRBD2. CDR1 is SGHTA and CDR2 is FQGNSA in the germline V gene. The CDR3 is 17 amino acids. With 1 base clipped from V and 1 base from J, the junction kept 8 bases outside the gene matches. CDR3 amino acids: CASSLGGLAGPQETQYF. DNA of the CDR3: TGTGCCAGCAGCTTAGGAGGGTTAGCGGGGCCCCAAGAGACCCAGTACTTC.

The gene calls are TRBV28 and TRBJ2-1; 7 bases fit TRBD2. J gave up 5 bases and V 5 bases, and 12 bases lay outside the gene matches. The CDR3 is 16 residues long. Germline lookup yields CDR1 MDHEN and CDR2 SYDVKM. The CDR3 DNA reads as TGTGCCAGCAGTCTCTTCGAGGGAGGGAATCACAATGAGCAGTTCTTC. Residues: CASSLFEGGNHNEQFF.

The chain is built from TRBV6-6 and TRBJ2-3, with D possibly being TRBD1 (5 bases). The CDR3 loop spans 15 amino acids. Germline V gene sequence: CDR1 MNHNY, CDR2 SVGAGI (reference sequence). Between the trimmed V and J ends, which lost 0 bases and 1 base, there was a span of 8 bases. CDR3 DNA sequence: TGTGCCAGCAGTTACTCGTTAGGGGGCACAGATACGCAGTATTTT. Translation: CASSYSLGGTDTQYF.

J is TRBJ1-2 and V is TRBV28, with TRBD1 matching over 9 bases. Germline V gene data show CDR1 as MDHEN and CDR2 as SYDVKM. The CDR3 length is 15 residues. The V segment lost 2 bases and the J segment 7 bases; nucleotides outside the gene matches: 8. The CDR3 DNA reads as TGTGCCAGCAGTTTACCACCGGGACAGGGACCTGGCTACACCTTC. Its protein product is CASSLPPGQGPGYTF.

The rearrangement links TRBV5-4 to TRBJ2-7; D unresolved. Germline V gene lookup returns CDR1 SGHNT and CDR2 YYREEE (reference sequence). The CDR3 covers 13 residues. With 4 bases removed from V and 6 bases from J, the gap between germline ends came to 14 bases. CDR3 amino acids: CASSRPDLAEQYF. CDR3 nucleotide sequence: TGTGCCAGCAGCAGACCCGACCTCGCCGAGCAGTACTTC.

This clone has a handful of counts. The V and J genes are TRBV6-5 and TRBJ2-6; D tentatively fits TRBD1 or TRBD2 (5 bases each). CDR1 MNHEY and CDR2 SVGAGI come from the germline V gene. The CDR3 covers 14 residues. The V gene lost 7 bases and the J gene lost 0 bases, with 7 bases spanning the gap. The CDR3: CASKGSSGANVLTF. The CDR3 region has the DNA TGTGCCAGCAAGGGGAGCTCTGGGGCCAACGTCCTGACTTTC.

In this sample, this clone turned up a few times. The chain combines TRBV19 with TRBJ1-5; the D gene is possibly TRBD1 (6 bases). CDR1 is LNHDA and CDR2 is SQIVND in the germline V gene (reference sequence). The CDR3 loop spans 14 amino acids. V was shortened by 8 bases and J by 9 bases, with 20 bases between the two germline ends. For the CDR3, the DNA is TGTGCCAGTTGGGGGGGGCGGTTCGGACGGCCCCAGCATTTT. It is translated as CASWGGRFGRPQHF.

The chain joins TRBV6-6 to TRBJ1-5, with D maybe TRBD1 (5 bases). This CDR3 has 16 amino acids. Trimming shortened V by 5 bases and J by 1 base, and 15 bases separated the two germline ends. Germline CDR1 is MNHNY and CDR2 is SVGAGI (reference sequence). The CDR3 region is CASSIAGGRSNQPQHF. The CDR3 nucleotides are TGTGCCAGCAGTATTGCGGGGGGACGGAGCAATCAGCCCCAGCATTTT.

The rearrangement links TRBV5-4 to TRBJ2-2, with TRBD2 matching over 10 bases. Germline lookup yields CDR1 SGHNT and CDR2 YYREEE (reference sequence). CDR3 length equals 17 residues. V gave up 0 bases and J gave up 5 bases; unmatched junction bases: 7. The CDR3, as DNA: TGTGCCAGCAGCTTGGGAGTCCTAGCGGGAGATACCGGGGAGCTGTTTTTT. As protein: CASSLGVLAGDTGELFF.

The chain has TRBV7-3 and TRBJ2-7; no clear D. Between the trimmed V and J ends, which lost 2 bases and 3 bases, there was a span of 8 bases. The germline V gene has CDR1 SGHTA and CDR2 FQGTGA. This CDR3 is built from 13 residues. The CDR3 sequence is CASSLDSNYEQYF. The DNA for the CDR3 is TGTGCCAGCAGCTTAGACTCGAACTACGAGCAGTACTTC.

The chain uses TRBV9 and TRBJ2-4; 10 bases agree with TRBD2. The CDR3 length is 19 residues. V dropped 1 base and J dropped 4; count of bases not matched to a gene: 14. Germline V lookup: CDR1 SGDLS, CDR2 YYNGEE. The CDR3 spells CASSVSLAGAWPTKNIQYF. DNA for the CDR3: TGTGCCAGCAGCGTATCCCTAGCGGGAGCTTGGCCAACTAAAAACATTCAGTACTTC. The full variable domain, completed using reference TRBV9 and TRBJ2-4, is DSGVTQTPKHLITATGQRVTLRCSPRSGDLSVYWYQQSLDQGLQFLIQYYNGEERAKGNILERFSAQQFPDLHSELNLSSLELGDSALYFCASSVSLAGAWPTKNIQYFGAGTRLSVL.

The chain employs TRBV28 and TRBJ2-1, with D perhaps TRBD1 (6 bases). Germline V CDR1 and CDR2: MDHEN, SYDVKM. The length of the CDR3 is 17 residues. Trimming pared 5 bases from V and 7 bases from J, leaving 24 bases between. CDR3 sequence: CASSIYRVLDNPNEQFF. The DNA for the CDR3 is TGTGCCAGCAGTATCTACAGGGTTTTAGACAACCCTAATGAGCAGTTCTTC.

This clone was counted ten times or more. The chain carries TRBV4-1 and TRBJ2-5; 7 bases fit TRBD2. The V segment lost 3 bases and the J segment 3 bases; nucleotides outside the gene matches: 4. Germline CDR1 and CDR2: MGHRA and YSYEKL. CDR3 length equals 14 residues. Here the CDR3 reads CASSQGTTEETQYF. In DNA, the CDR3 is TGCGCCAGCAGCCAGGGGACTACGGAAGAGACCCAGTACTTC.

Ten or more counts support this clone. This chain's CDR3 is CASSYLEIRAGVGQPQHF. In DNA, the CDR3 is TGTGCCAGCAGCTACTTAGAGATCCGGGCGGGGGTTGGTCAGCCCCAGCATTTT. J is TRBJ1-5 and V is TRBV4-2; D perhaps matches TRBD1 (5 bases). Trimming stripped 5 bases from V and 6 bases from J, with 26 bases between. Looked up from germline, CDR1 is LGHNA and CDR2 is YNFKEQ. This CDR3 has 18 residues.

This chain uses TRBV28 with TRBJ1-1; unclear D gene. Trimming stripped 4 bases from V and 1 base from J, with 10 bases between. The CDR3 is 14 residues long. From germline, CDR1 is MDHEN and CDR2 SYDVKM. The CDR3 reads CASSSPDWNTEAFF. As DNA, the CDR3 is TGTGCCAGCAGTTCCCCGGACTGGAACACTGAAGCTTTCTTT. Full variable domain (rest looked up from reference TRBV28 and TRBJ1-1): DVKVTQSSRYLVKRTGEKVFLECVQDMDHENMFWYRQDPGLGLRLIYFSYDVKMKEKGDIPEGYSVSREKKERFSLILESASTNQTSMYLCASSSPDWNTEAFFGQGTRLTVV.

The J gene is TRBJ2-5, the V gene TRBV18; TRBD1 or TRBD2 may be the D gene (6 bases each). Germline lookup yields CDR1 KGHSH and CDR2 LQKENI. Trimming shortened V by 0 bases and J by 1 base, and 12 bases separated the two germline ends. This CDR3 contains 16 residues. This CDR3 is CASSPPWTAGQETQYF. DNA of the CDR3: TGTGCCAGCTCACCACCTTGGACAGCGGGCCAAGAGACCCAGTACTTC.

V gene TRBV28 combines with J gene TRBJ2-3; 9 bases fit TRBD1. Germline-derived CDR1 and CDR2 are MDHEN and SYDVKM. The V gene end was trimmed by 6 bases and the J gene end by 3 bases; junction bases not matched to a gene: 10. The CDR3 has 16 residues. CDR3 coding DNA: TGTGCCAGCAGCCCCGTGACAGGGGGAGGGACAGATACGCAGTATTTT. This encodes CASSPVTGGGTDTQYF.

This clone has a single count. The rearrangement links TRBV7-9 to TRBJ2-2; D remains ambiguous. This CDR3 contains 15 residues. Deletions cut 3 bases from V and 0 bases from J, with 8 bases between. CDR1 and CDR2 from the germline V gene are SEHNR and FQNEAQ (reference sequence). The CDR3 loop reads CASSFVLSNTGELFF. The CDR3, as DNA: TGTGCCAGCAGCTTCGTGCTATCGAACACCGGGGAGCTGTTTTTT.

This clone appeared once. The CDR3: CARADPRSADTQYF. DNA for the CDR3: TGCGCCCGAGCGGACCCCCGTAGCGCAGATACGCAGTATTTT. This chain connects TRBV10-2 to TRBJ2-3; a weak D match, TRBD2 (5 bases). Trimming took 11 bases from V and 4 from J, leaving 19 bases between them. The CDR3 totals 14 residues. The germline gives CDR1 WSHSY, CDR2 SAAADI.

This clone has a handful of counts. This chain links TRBV29-1 with TRBJ1-1; D is ambiguous. V lost 5 bases and J 2 bases, leaving 12 bases between the germline ends. This CDR3 is built from 13 residues. Germline assignment: CDR1 SQVTM and CDR2 ANQGSEA. CDR3 coding DNA: TGCAGCGTTCGTGAACCGAGTAACACTGAAGCTTTCTTT. As protein: CSVREPSNTEAFF.